Following are 29 T cell receptor beta chains from one sample sequenced in a study of blood T cell repertoires in COVID-19. Using immunoSEQ multiplex PCR, the repertoire was profiled, and TCRdb retains in-frame clones only, with some absent. This sample yields approximately 150,000 clones, of which more than 85% are seen a single time; 0.95% to 1.5% belongs to the top ten. Sequenced: PBMCs or T cells enriched from blood (not recorded which). These receptors originate from a human donor with acute COVID-19. The donor label of this sample is uncertain.

CDR3 sequence (DNA): TGTGCCAGCAGCTTCCCCCTGGGGGGTTTACAAGAGACCCAGTACTTC. This gives the protein CASSFPLGGLQETQYF. The V gene is TRBV5-6, the J gene TRBJ2-5, with TRBD2 as a possible D gene (6 bases). The CDR3 spans 16 residues. V lost 2 bases and J lost 2, with 16 bases in between. Germline V CDR1 and CDR2: SGHDT, YYEEEE.

The chain is built from TRBV4-1 and TRBJ2-5; D is unclear. V was shortened by 1 base and J by 2 bases, with 14 bases between the two germline ends. This CDR3 is built from 16 residues. The V gene's germline CDR1 is MGHRA and CDR2 YSYEKL. The DNA of the CDR3 is TGCGCCAGCAGCCAAGGAAGAGGAACTGGTCAAGAGACCCAGTACTTC. Protein: CASSQGRGTGQETQYF.

The V gene is TRBV7-2, the J gene TRBJ1-4; 9 nucleotides line up with TRBD1. J gave up 7 bases and V 5 bases, and 8 bases lay outside the gene matches. In germline, CDR1 is SGHTA, CDR2 FQGNSA. The CDR3 length is 15 residues. The CDR3 loop reads CASSLQGAIFEKLFF. The CDR3 DNA follows: TGTGCCAGCAGCCTACAGGGGGCGATATTTGAAAAACTGTTTTTT.

In its sample, this clone was seen once. The gene calls are TRBV6-5 and TRBJ1-5, with D tentatively TRBD1 (5 bases). Germline lookup yields CDR1 MNHEY and CDR2 SVGAGI. The CDR3 consists of 15 residues. The germline V and J ends were trimmed by 2 bases and 5 bases, with 13 bases remaining between them. Here the CDR3 DNA reads TGTGCCAGCAGTTACGGGCCCCGGGGGGATCAGCCCCAGCATTTT. Encoded protein: CASSYGPRGDQPQHF.

V gene TRBV6-5 combines with J gene TRBJ2-3; 7 nucleotides match TRBD1. Per the germline V gene, CDR1 is MNHEY and CDR2 is SVGAGI. Trimming at V came to 5 bases and at J to 1 base, leaving 6 bases not matched to a gene. The CDR3 is 15 residues long. CDR3 DNA sequence: TGTGCCAGCAGTACCGGACAGGTTGGCACAGATACGCAGTATTTT. Protein: CASSTGQVGTDTQYF.

This chain links TRBV15 with TRBJ2-1; possibly TRBD2 for D (5 bases). Per the germline V gene, CDR1 is LNHNV and CDR2 is YYDKDF (reference sequence). Between the trimmed V and J ends, which lost 5 bases and 7 bases, there was a span of 15 bases. This CDR3 spans 14 amino acids. This CDR3 reads CATSRGEEGNEQFF. For the CDR3, the DNA is TGTGCCACCAGCCGGGGTGAGGAAGGGAATGAGCAGTTCTTC. Combining the CDR3 with reference TRBV15 and TRBJ2-1 gives the whole variable domain DAMVIQNPRYQVTQFGKPVTLSCSQTLNHNVMYWYQQKSSQAPKLLFHYYDKDFNNEADTPDNFQSRRPNTSFCFLDIRSPGLGDTAMYLCATSRGEEGNEQFFGPGTRLTVL.

In this sample, this clone turned up a few times. The genes are TRBV5-4 and TRBJ1-5, with 9 bases matching TRBD1. The CDR3 extends over 15 amino acids. J was trimmed by 3 bases and V by 3 bases; bases with no gene match: 4. Germline-derived CDR1 and CDR2 are SGHNT and YYREEE (reference sequence). The CDR3 region has the DNA TGTGCCAGCAGCTCACAGGGGGCTATCAATCAGCCCCAGCATTTT. Translating it yields CASSSQGAINQPQHF.

The V and J genes are TRBV9 and TRBJ2-3; 9 bases are shared with TRBD2. With V trimmed by 4 bases and J by 6 bases, 6 bases remained unmatched. Germline CDR1 is SGDLS and CDR2 is YYNGEE. The CDR3 extends over 14 amino acids. CDR3 region: CASSSRTSEDTQYF. The CDR3 bases are TGTGCCAGCAGCTCCCGGACTAGCGAGGATACGCAGTATTTT.

The chain couples TRBV28 to TRBJ2-5; 7 positions agree with TRBD2. V lost 4 bases to trimming and J lost 5 bases; unmatched junction nucleotides: 13. The germline V gene encodes CDR1 MDHEN and CDR2 SYDVKM. The CDR3 loop spans 16 amino acids. CDR3 nucleotide sequence: TGTGCCAGCAGTTCCCCCCTACCTAGCGGAAAGGAGACCCAGTACTTC. It encodes CASSSPLPSGKETQYF.

The CDR3 DNA sequence: TGTGCCAGCAGGCCGCAGGGGTATTCTGGAAACACCATATATTTT. It yields the protein CASRPQGYSGNTIYF. The genes are TRBV6-5 and TRBJ1-3; tentatively, D is TRBD1 (6 bases). V lost 6 bases, J lost 1 base, and 13 bases lay in between. Germline assignment: CDR1 MNHEY and CDR2 SVGAGI. The CDR3 is 15 residues long.

V is TRBV12-3 or TRBV12-4 and J is TRBJ1-5; D remains ambiguous. Trimming removed 4 bases from V and 12 bases from J, with 16 bases in between. The CDR3 length is 13 residues. The CDR3 here is CASSSRSNQGQHF. Here the CDR3 DNA reads TGTGCCAGCAGTTCCCGTAGCAATCAAGGCCAGCATTTT.

CDR3 nucleotides: TGCGCCAGCAGCCTAACAGGGAGCCACGAGCAGTACTTC. Amino acids: CASSLTGSHEQYF. This sequence joins TRBV5-1 and TRBJ2-7; D might be TRBD1 (6 bases). The CDR3 length is 13 residues. Trimming stripped 4 bases from V and 5 bases from J, with 13 bases between. From germline, CDR1 is SGHRS and CDR2 YFSETQ.

The chain is built from TRBV19 and TRBJ2-2, with D possibly being TRBD1 (5 bases). Germline-derived CDR1 and CDR2 are LNHDA and SQIVND (reference sequence). This CDR3 is built from 17 residues. The V end was cut by 7 bases, the J end by 0 bases, with 18 bases between. CDR3 DNA sequence: TGTGCCAGTATTATGGACAACGGAGCGACGAACACCGGGGAGCTGTTTTTT. This codes for CASIMDNGATNTGELFF.

The chain joins TRBV10-3 to TRBJ1-2; no reliable D call. Between the trimmed V and J ends, which lost 0 bases and 8 bases, there was a span of 13 bases. CDR1 ENHRY and CDR2 SYGVKD come from the germline V gene. This CDR3 spans 14 amino acids. The DNA of the CDR3 is TGTGCCATCAGTGAGTCGATGGGAGAGGAGGGCTACACCTTC. It is translated as CAISESMGEEGYTF.

The chain is built from TRBV9 and TRBJ1-2; D unclear. V shed 2 bases and J shed 3 bases, with 11 bases lying between them. Germline V gives CDR1 SGDLS, CDR2 YYNGEE. This CDR3 is 14 amino acids long. The CDR3 spells CASSVSQVHYGYTF. Written as DNA, the CDR3 is TGTGCCAGCAGCGTCAGCCAGGTCCACTATGGCTACACCTTC.

This chain connects TRBV19 to TRBJ1-2; TRBD1 matches 9 bases. Trimming at V came to 5 bases and at J to 3 bases, leaving 7 bases not matched to a gene. Germline assignment: CDR1 LNHDA and CDR2 SQIVND (reference sequence). There are 15 residues in the CDR3. CDR3 sequence (DNA): TGTGCCAGTAGTCCTCGTCGGACAGGGGACTATGGCTACACCTTC. As protein: CASSPRRTGDYGYTF.

V is TRBV7-6 and J is TRBJ2-7; D might be TRBD2 (7 bases). CDR3 size: 13 residues. V was cut by 5 bases and J by 4 bases, with 12 bases left in between. CDR1 and CDR2 (germline): SGHVS, FNYEAQ. Here the CDR3 DNA reads TGTGCCAGCAGCCGGGGGGCGAGGTACGAGCAGTACTTC. Residues: CASSRGARYEQYF.

The rearrangement joins TRBV4-1 to TRBJ2-5; 8 bases align to TRBD2. This CDR3 has 13 amino acids. CDR1 is MGHRA and CDR2 is YSYEKL in the germline V gene. Trimming removed 9 bases from V and 4 bases from J; junction bases left unmatched: 7. CDR3 residues: CARTRGGRETQYF. CDR3 bases: TGCGCCAGAACACGGGGGGGCCGAGAGACCCAGTACTTC.

The chain combines TRBV12-5 with TRBJ1-4; tentatively, D is TRBD1 (6 bases). Germline values: CDR1 LGHNT, CDR2 FRNRAP. V lost 6 bases and J 8 bases, leaving 13 bases between the germline ends. CDR3 size: 13 residues. CDR3 amino acids: CASGVGTTEKLFF. The CDR3, as DNA: TGTGCTAGTGGGGTGGGGACAACCGAAAAACTGTTTTTT.

The chain links TRBV30 to TRBJ1-2; D is possibly TRBD1 (6 bases). V gave up 2 bases and J gave up 2 bases, with 15 bases separating them. Germline assignment: CDR1 GTSNPN and CDR2 SVGIG (reference sequence). The CDR3 contains 15 residues. The CDR3 DNA reads TGTGCCTGGAGTTCTTTGGACAGCCTAAACTATGGCTACACCTTC. Translation: CAWSSLDSLNYGYTF.

This clone has only a few counts. Other nucleotide sequences from this sample produce the same CDR3. This rearrangement joins TRBV7-8 to TRBJ1-2, with unresolved D. The CDR3 is made up of 15 amino acids. V dropped 1 base and J dropped 0 bases, with 9 bases sitting between them. Germline V lookup: CDR1 SGHVS, CDR2 FQNEAQ. CDR3: CASSLVPGSNYGYTF. The CDR3 region has the DNA TGTGCCAGCAGCTTAGTCCCGGGTTCTAACTATGGCTACACCTTC.

V is TRBV28 and J is TRBJ1-2; 7 bases align to TRBD1. The germline V gene has CDR1 MDHEN and CDR2 SYDVKM. J gave up 5 bases and V 5 bases, and 5 bases lay outside the gene matches. This CDR3 contains 13 residues. CDR3 region: CASSQDRAYGYTF. In nucleotides, the CDR3 is TGTGCCAGCAGTCAAGACAGGGCTTATGGCTACACCTTC.

CDR3 protein: CASSPGDRAATQYF. DNA of the CDR3: TGTGCCAGCAGCCCCGGGGACAGGGCGGCTACGCAGTATTTT. The chain combines TRBV7-3 with TRBJ2-3; 9 nucleotides agree with TRBD1. V lost 5 bases and J lost 8; bases outside the gene matches: 8. The CDR3 consists of 14 residues. Germline V CDR1 and CDR2: SGHTA, FQGTGA.

The sample holds a few counts of this clone. This chain connects TRBV27 to TRBJ2-7; possible D gene TRBD2, 6 bases. Per germline, CDR1 MNHEY and CDR2 SMNVEV (reference sequence). The germline V and J ends were trimmed by 6 bases and 4 bases, with 13 bases remaining between them. CDR3 length: 13 amino acids. CDR3 nucleotide sequence: TGTGCCAGCAGGTCCGGGGCGGGATACGAGCAGTACTTC. This translates into CASRSGAGYEQYF.

The chain has TRBV10-3 and TRBJ1-1; a weak D match, TRBD1 (5 bases). CDR3 size: 13 residues. Per the germline V gene, CDR1 is ENHRY and CDR2 is SYGVKD. Trimming removed 11 bases at V and 5 bases at J, with 18 bases between. The CDR3 loop is CASRGILETEAFF. CDR3 coding DNA: TGTGCCTCACGGGGGATACTGGAGACTGAAGCTTTCTTT.

The chain joins TRBV6-5 to TRBJ2-3; tentatively, D is TRBD2 (6 bases). Trimming removed 6 bases at V and 1 base at J, with 11 bases between. Per germline, CDR1 MNHEY and CDR2 SVGAGI. The CDR3 contains 14 residues. The CDR3 spells CASREGFGTDTQYF. CDR3 DNA sequence: TGTGCCAGCAGGGAGGGGTTCGGCACAGATACGCAGTATTTT.

The rearrangement uses TRBV9 and TRBJ2-1, with D uncertain. Germline CDR1 and CDR2: SGDLS and YYNGEE. Trimming removed 4 bases from V and 1 base from J, with 9 bases in between. The CDR3 extends over 14 amino acids. CDR3 protein: CASSPRTSYNEQFF. Here the CDR3 DNA reads TGTGCCAGCAGCCCACGAACTTCCTACAATGAGCAGTTCTTC. The whole variable domain, filled in from reference TRBV9 and TRBJ2-1, reads DSGVTQTPKHLITATGQRVTLRCSPRSGDLSVYWYQQSLDQGLQFLIQYYNGEERAKGNILERFSAQQFPDLHSELNLSSLELGDSALYFCASSPRTSYNEQFFGPGTRLTVL.

This rearrangement joins TRBV4-1 to TRBJ1-6; 10 nucleotides align to TRBD1. The CDR3 extends over 13 amino acids. The V gene's germline CDR1 is MGHRA and CDR2 YSYEKL. Trimming took 6 bases from V and 8 from J; bases not matched to a gene: 1. The CDR3 spells CASRGTGDSPLHF. CDR3 DNA sequence: TGCGCCAGCAGAGGGACAGGGGATTCACCCCTCCACTTT.

This clone was seen more than once but under ten times. The V and J genes are TRBV7-9 and TRBJ2-2; the D gene is possibly TRBD2 (5 bases). The CDR3 is 15 amino acids. The V gene's germline CDR1 is SEHNR and CDR2 FQNEAQ (reference sequence). Trimming left V 6 bases short and J 4 bases short, with 15 bases between. For the CDR3, the DNA is TGTGCCAGCAGTGACCGGACGGCGGGCACCGGGGAGCTGTTTTTT. It codes for CASSDRTAGTGELFF. The entire variable domain, with the rest obtained from reference TRBV7-9 and TRBJ2-2, is as follows: DTGVSQNPRHKITKRGQNVTFRCDPISEHNRLYWYRQTLGQGPEFLTYFQNEAQLEKSRLLSDRFSAERPKGSFSTLEIQRTEQGDSAMYLCASSDRTAGTGELFFGEGSRLTVL.